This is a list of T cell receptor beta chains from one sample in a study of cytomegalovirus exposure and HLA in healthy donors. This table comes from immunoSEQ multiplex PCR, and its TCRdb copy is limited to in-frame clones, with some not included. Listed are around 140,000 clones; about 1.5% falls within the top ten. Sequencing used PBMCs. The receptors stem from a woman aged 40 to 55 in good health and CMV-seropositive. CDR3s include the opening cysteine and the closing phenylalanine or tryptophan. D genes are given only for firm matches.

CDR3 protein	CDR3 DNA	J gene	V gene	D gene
CASSPGTNPQGEQYF	TGTGCCAGCAGCCCTGGGACAAACCCCCAGGGCGAGCAGTACTTC	TRBJ2-7	TRBV7-3	.
CASSGQGNGYTF	TGTGCCAGCAGCGGACAGGGGAACGGCTACACCTTC	TRBJ1-2	TRBV7-9	TRBD1
CAISEHLREGGETQYF	TGTGCCATCAGTGAACATTTGCGGGAGGGGGGGGAGACCCAGTACTTC	TRBJ2-5	TRBV10-3	TRBD2
CASSIRGPGANVLTF	TGTGCCAGTAGTATAAGGGGCCCCGGGGCCAACGTCCTGACTTTC	TRBJ2-6	TRBV19	.
CASSLEGVDGELFF	TGTGCCAGCAGCTTAGAGGGAGTGGACGGGGAGCTGTTTTTT	TRBJ2-2	TRBV11-2	.
CASSLATGKSNQPQHF	TGTGCCAGCAGCTTAGCTACAGGGAAAAGCAATCAGCCCCAGCATTTT	TRBJ1-5	TRBV7-7	.
CATSKQPSGPYNEQFF	TGTGCCACCAGCAAACAACCCAGCGGACCTTACAATGAGCAGTTCTTC	TRBJ2-1	TRBV15	.
CASSRPGLLHNEQFF	TGTGCCAGCAGCCGCCCGGGACTCTTGCACAATGAGCAGTTCTTC	TRBJ2-1	TRBV7-9	.
CASSYSGGGELFF	TGTGCCAGCAGTTACTCAGGAGGCGGGGAGCTGTTTTTT	TRBJ2-2	TRBV6-5	.
CASSYSGRDTYEQYF	TGTGCCAGCAGTTACTCGGGCCGGGATACCTACGAGCAGTACTTC	TRBJ2-7	TRBV6-5	.
CAWSVMGGSNQPQHF	TGTGCCTGGAGTGTAATGGGGGGGAGCAATCAGCCCCAGCATTTT	TRBJ1-5	TRBV30	.
CASEQGAYGYTF	TGTGCCAGTGAACAGGGGGCCTATGGCTACACCTTC	TRBJ1-2	TRBV6-1	TRBD1
CSASSAAQQFF	TGCAGTGCTAGTTCGGCGGCCCAGCAGTTCTTC	TRBJ2-1	TRBV20-1	.
CSETLGDTQYF	TGCAGCGAGACACTAGGAGATACGCAGTATTTT	TRBJ2-3	TRBV29-1	.
CASSEGANTGELFF	TGTGCCAGCAGTGAAGGGGCCAACACCGGGGAGCTGTTTTTT	TRBJ2-2	TRBV2	.
CASSQDGGLAAEQFF	TGCGCCAGCAGCCAAGATGGGGGACTAGCCGCTGAGCAGTTCTTC	TRBJ2-1	TRBV4-3	TRBD2
CASAGQMNTEAFF	TGCGCCAGCGCGGGACAGATGAACACTGAAGCTTTCTTT	TRBJ1-1	TRBV5-1	TRBD1
CASSIRGQINEKLFF	TGTGCCAGCAGCATTAGGGGTCAGATCAATGAAAAACTGTTTTTT	TRBJ1-4	TRBV11-2	.
CASSQDLDLDYEQYF	TGCGCCAGCAGCCAAGATCTGGACCTAGACTACGAGCAGTACTTC	TRBJ2-7	TRBV4-3	.
CASAVGTSGFNEQFF	TGTGCCAGCGCCGTTGGGACTAGCGGGTTCAATGAGCAGTTCTTC	TRBJ2-1	TRBV6-4	TRBD2
CASPRVNGNEQYF	TGTGCCTCCCCTAGAGTGAACGGCAACGAGCAGTACTTC	TRBJ2-7	TRBV30	.
CASSFLGDGYTF	TGTGCCAGCAGCTTCCTGGGCGATGGCTACACCTTC	TRBJ1-2	TRBV13	.
CASSLSGQGVGNEQFF	TGTGCCAGCAGTTTATCGGGGCAGGGGGTCGGAAATGAGCAGTTCTTC	TRBJ2-1	TRBV27	TRBD1
CASSLYRDTEAFF	TGTGCCAGCAGCCTCTACAGGGACACTGAAGCTTTCTTT	TRBJ1-1	TRBV5-4	.
CASSRRRQGEYGYTF	TGTGCCAGCAGCCGTCGTAGACAGGGAGAATATGGCTACACCTTC	TRBJ1-2	TRBV7-2	TRBD1
CAWTQQGAEGYTF	TGTGCCTGGACTCAACAGGGGGCGGAAGGCTACACCTTC	TRBJ1-2	TRBV30	TRBD1
CASSQVWGQGTEAFF	TGCGCCAGCAGCCAAGTATGGGGGCAGGGGACTGAAGCTTTCTTT	TRBJ1-1	TRBV4-3	.
CASSERTGSSEQYF	TGCGCCAGCAGCGAAAGGACAGGGTCGAGCGAGCAGTACTTC	TRBJ2-7	TRBV5-1	TRBD1
CASGRQAGGGTDTQYF	TGTGCCAGCGGCCGGCAAGCGGGAGGGGGCACAGATACGCAGTATTTT	TRBJ2-3	TRBV19	TRBD2
CASNALSREKGGLFF	TGTGCCAGTAACGCTCTATCGCGGGAAAAAGGCGGGCTGTTTTTT	TRBJ2-2	TRBV19	.
CSAGGNYGYTF	TGCAGTGCGGGGGGGAACTATGGCTACACCTTC	TRBJ1-2	TRBV20-1	.